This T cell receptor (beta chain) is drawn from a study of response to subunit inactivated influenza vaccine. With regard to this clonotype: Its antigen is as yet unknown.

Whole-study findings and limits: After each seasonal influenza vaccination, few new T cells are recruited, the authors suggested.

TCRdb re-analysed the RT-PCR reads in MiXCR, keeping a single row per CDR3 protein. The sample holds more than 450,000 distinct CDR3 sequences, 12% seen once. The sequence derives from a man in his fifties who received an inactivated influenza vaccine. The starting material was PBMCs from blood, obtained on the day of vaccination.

The CDR3, as DNA: TGTGCCAGCAGCTTCCCGGGCAAGTTTAATTCCATATATTTT. This gives the protein CASSFPGKFNSIYF. The genes are TRBV12-3 or TRBV12-4 and TRBJ1-3; D is unresolved. V lost 6 bases to trimming and J lost 11 bases, with 20 bases between them. This CDR3 comprises 14 residues.